This T cell receptor beta chain was sequenced during a study of identical twins. Each CDR3 protein gets one entry after TCRdb re-called the 5' RACE reads with MiXCR. The sample includes roughly 220,000 distinct CDR3 sequences, approximately 5.9% of them seen just once. There are a few counts of this clonotype. In germline, CDR1 is DFQATT, CDR2 SNEGSKA (reference sequence). V was clipped by 7 bases and J by 7 bases, with 7 bases between them. The CDR3 loop spans 10 amino acids. The same sample was also studied in work on T cells expressing NK-cell markers.

The rearrangement joins TRBV20-1 to TRBJ2-2, with unresolved D. The sample consisted of CD8+ T cells sorted from blood. This TCR derives from a woman younger than 30 in good health. The CDR3 DNA is TGCAGTGTTTGGGACGGGGAGCTGTTTTTT. The encoded protein is CSVWDGELFF.